This passage covers 14 T cell receptor beta chains from one sample sequenced in a study of blood T cell repertoires in COVID-19. Assay: immunoSEQ multiplex PCR; the TCRdb copy retains only in-frame clones and omits some. The sample contains 250,000 to 300,000 clones, around 90% of which appear only once. Sequenced input: PBMCs or T cells enriched from blood (not recorded which). These receptors were collected from a human donor in a cohort exposed to, infected with or recovered from COVID-19 (not recorded which). The donor label of this sample is uncertain.

CDR3 amino acids: CASRGQARTGYTF. The CDR3 DNA is TGTGCCAGCAGAGGACAGGCAAGAACTGGCTACACCTTC. The chain combines TRBV27 with TRBJ1-2; 7 positions agree with TRBD1. The CDR3 totals 13 residues. Germline V lookup: CDR1 MNHEY, CDR2 SMNVEV (reference sequence). Trimming at V came to 6 bases and at J to 7 bases, leaving 8 bases not matched to a gene.

J is TRBJ2-3 and V is TRBV6-4, with 11 nucleotides matching TRBD2. CDR3 length: 14 amino acids. Trimming took 5 bases from V and 3 from J; bases not matched to a gene: 1. CDR1 and CDR2 from the germline V gene are MRHNA and SNTAGT. Here the CDR3 reads CASSTSGGTDTQYF. The CDR3, as DNA: TGTGCCAGCAGTACTAGCGGGGGAACAGATACGCAGTATTTT.

CDR3 sequence: CSASMDRGPYNEQFF. The CDR3 DNA reads as TGCAGTGCTAGTATGGACAGGGGGCCTTACAATGAGCAGTTCTTC. The V and J genes are TRBV20-1 and TRBJ2-1, with 11 bases fitting TRBD1. The CDR3 is 15 amino acids. Germline CDR1 DFQATT, CDR2 SNEGSKA (reference sequence). Trimming cost V 3 bases and J 4 bases; bases outside gene matches: 5.

J is TRBJ1-2 and V is TRBV7-2; no definite D call. There are 12 residues in the CDR3. Germline CDR1 and CDR2: SGHTA and FQGNSA. Trimming shortened V by 0 bases and J by 5 bases, and 4 bases separated the two germline ends. The CDR3 is CASSLAGYGYTF. The CDR3 coding sequence is TGTGCCAGCAGCTTAGCCGGGTATGGCTACACCTTC.

The rearrangement uses TRBV7-2 and TRBJ2-5; 8 bases are shared with TRBD2. The CDR3 sequence is 15 residues long. The germline V gene encodes CDR1 SGHTA and CDR2 FQGNSA. Unmatched junction bases numbered 3, after V lost 1 base and J lost 2 bases. The CDR3 loop reads CASSLGGGSQETQYF. The CDR3 nucleotides read TGTGCCAGCAGCTTAGGCGGGGGGTCACAAGAGACCCAGTACTTC. Supplemented by reference TRBV7-2 and TRBJ2-5, the full variable domain reads GAGVSQSPSNKVTEKGKDVELRCDPISGHTALYWYRQSLGQGLEFLIYFQGNSAPDKSGLPSDRFSAERTGGSVSTLTIQRTQQEDSAVYLCASSLGGGSQETQYFGPGTRLLVL.

The rearrangement joins TRBV24-1 to TRBJ2-4; tentative D call: TRBD2 (7 bases). Deletions cut 1 base from V and 4 bases from J, with 13 bases between. CDR1 is KGHDR and CDR2 is SFDVKD in the germline V gene. The length of the CDR3 is 16 residues. As DNA, the CDR3 is TGTGCCACCAGTGATTTACATGGGGGGGCGAAAAACATTCAGTACTTC. It is translated as CATSDLHGGAKNIQYF.

The J gene is TRBJ2-4, the V gene TRBV5-5, with TRBD1 matching over 7 bases. Unmatched junction bases numbered 10, after V lost 0 bases and J lost 1 base. CDR3 length equals 18 residues. Germline CDR1 reads SGHKS; CDR2 reads YYEKEE (reference sequence). The CDR3 sequence: CASSLALQGLWAKNIQYF. CDR3 nucleotide sequence: TGTGCCAGCAGCTTGGCCTTACAGGGGCTTTGGGCCAAAAACATTCAGTACTTC. The full variable domain, in which reference TRBV5-5 and TRBJ2-4 provide the parts outside the CDR3, is DAGVTQSPTHLIKTRGQQVTLRCSPISGHKSVSWYQQVLGQGPQFIFQYYEKEERGRGNFPDRFSARQFPNYSSELNVNALLLGDSALYLCASSLALQGLWAKNIQYFGAGTRLSVL.

The chain recombines TRBV14 with TRBJ2-7, with 7 bases identical to TRBD1. This CDR3 has 15 amino acids. Germline V gene data show CDR1 as SGHDN and CDR2 as FVKESK. After removal of 1 base from V and 3 bases from J, the junction contained 6 bases not matched to a gene. This CDR3 reads CASSQGQGVRYEQYF. The CDR3, as DNA: TGTGCCAGCAGCCAAGGCCAGGGGGTACGCTACGAGCAGTACTTC.

The genes are TRBV7-3 and TRBJ2-3, with 9 bases that match TRBD2. CDR1 and CDR2 from the germline V gene are SGHTA and FQGTGA. V was clipped by 5 bases and J by 3 bases; unmatched bases: 12. CDR3 length equals 17 residues. The CDR3 DNA follows: TGTGCCAGCAGCCAAACCCCCGGACTAGCGTCGACAGATACGCAGTATTTT. It specifies CASSQTPGLASTDTQYF.

The chain combines TRBV11-2 with TRBJ2-7; D remains ambiguous. CDR1 and CDR2 from the germline V gene are SGHAT and FQNNGV. The CDR3 is 13 amino acids. V was clipped by 0 bases and J by 4 bases, with 7 bases between them. CDR3 bases: TGTGCCAGCAGCTTAGATCCGGAGTACGAGCAGTACTTC. This sequence encodes CASSLDPEYEQYF.

The rearrangement uses TRBV28 and TRBJ2-2; 7 positions agree with TRBD1. V lost 0 bases to trimming and J lost 4 bases; unmatched junction nucleotides: 5. Germline assignment: CDR1 MDHEN and CDR2 SYDVKM. CDR3 size: 16 residues. The CDR3 here is CASSLWGTEPTGELFF. CDR3 nucleotides: TGTGCCAGCAGTTTATGGGGGACAGAACCCACCGGGGAGCTGTTTTTT.

This clone occurred a few times. The chain joins TRBV19 to TRBJ1-5; 7 bases line up with TRBD1. Germline assignment: CDR1 LNHDA and CDR2 SQIVND (reference sequence). This CDR3 is built from 14 residues. Trimming at V came to 4 bases and at J to 7 bases, leaving 7 bases not matched to a gene. CDR3 region: CASSTTGDNQPQHF. The CDR3 nucleotides are TGTGCCAGTAGTACCACAGGGGATAACCAGCCCCAGCATTTT.

The rearrangement joins TRBV30 to TRBJ2-7, with 13 positions matching TRBD2. The CDR3 spans 15 residues. Germline values: CDR1 GTSNPN, CDR2 SVGIG (reference sequence). J gave up 4 bases and V 4 bases, and 7 bases lay outside the gene matches. The CDR3 is CAWTYGTSGEYEQYF. CDR3 bases: TGTGCCTGGACCTACGGGACTAGCGGGGAATACGAGCAGTACTTC.

A single count supports this clone. The J gene is TRBJ2-1, the V gene TRBV7-2, with 7 bases fitting TRBD1. Germline V gene lookup returns CDR1 SGHTA and CDR2 FQGNSA. The CDR3 covers 14 residues. Unmatched junction bases numbered 8, after V lost 6 bases and J lost 6 bases. The CDR3 loop is CASRRRGGRNEQFF. DNA for the CDR3: TGTGCCAGCAGACGCCGAGGGGGCCGCAATGAGCAGTTCTTC. The variable domain in full, completed from reference TRBV7-2 and TRBJ2-1, reads GAGVSQSPSNKVTEKGKDVELRCDPISGHTALYWYRQSLGQGLEFLIYFQGNSAPDKSGLPSDRFSAERTGGSVSTLTIQRTQQEDSAVYLCASRRRGGRNEQFFGPGTRLTVL.